Each of the 14 T cell receptor beta chains below was sequenced from the same sample in a study of T-cell memory formation after mild COVID-19. In TCRdb, the 5' RACE reads were re-called with MiXCR into one record per CDR3 protein. The sample includes about 130,000 distinct CDR3 sequences, approximately 15% of them seen just once. The sequenced sample was PBMCs or a T cell subset sorted from them (not recorded which). These receptors came from an adult woman who had mild COVID-19 (a few samples of this study predate the infection). Cell type and time point are not known.

The chain uses TRBV20-1 and TRBJ1-1; D uncertain. The CDR3 has 15 residues. With 0 bases removed from V and 0 bases from J, the gap between germline ends came to 11 bases. The germline CDR1 and CDR2 sequences are DFQATT and SNEGSKA (reference sequence). The DNA of the CDR3 is TGCAGTGCTAGAGATGCGGCAGGAGTGAACACTGAAGCTTTCTTT. It codes for CSARDAAGVNTEAFF.

The chain links TRBV5-1 to TRBJ1-1, with D perhaps TRBD1 (5 bases). Looked up from germline, CDR1 is SGHRS and CDR2 is YFSETQ. The CDR3 loop spans 17 amino acids. Trimming pared 4 bases from V and 1 base from J, leaving 20 bases between. The CDR3 spells CASSGGAGRLRNTEAFF. Written as DNA, the CDR3 is TGCGCCAGCAGCGGCGGGGCAGGGAGGCTGCGGAACACTGAAGCTTTCTTT. Complete variable domain (other parts from reference TRBV5-1 and TRBJ1-1): KAGVTQTPRYLIKTRGQQVTLSCSPISGHRSVSWYQQTPGQGLQFLFEYFSETQRNKGNFPGRFSGRQFSNSRSEMNVSTLELGDSALYLCASSGGAGRLRNTEAFFGQGTRLTVV.

This clonotype was seen repeatedly, ten times or more. V is TRBV12-3 or TRBV12-4 and J is TRBJ2-4; the D gene is possibly TRBD2 (6 bases). The V and J ends lost 3 bases and 0 bases respectively, with 15 bases between them. This CDR3 spans 17 amino acids. CDR3 in amino acids: CASSLHPGELAKNIQYF. CDR3 DNA: TGTGCCAGCAGTTTGCATCCGGGAGAGCTAGCCAAAAACATTCAGTACTTC.

The V gene is TRBV20-1, the J gene TRBJ2-7; D may be TRBD1 or TRBD2 (5 bases each). The CDR3 spans 13 residues. Per germline, CDR1 DFQATT and CDR2 SNEGSKA (reference sequence). The CDR3 coding sequence is TGCAGCACCCAGGGAGACAGCTCCTACGAGCAGTACTTC. It codes for CSTQGDSSYEQYF.

J is TRBJ2-3 and V is TRBV9; a weak D match, TRBD1 (6 bases). Trimming pared 4 bases from V and 2 bases from J, leaving 11 bases between. Germline V gene lookup returns CDR1 SGDLS and CDR2 YYNGEE. The CDR3 is 14 residues long. CDR3 in amino acids: CASSLDRNTDTQYF. CDR3 nucleotides: TGTGCCAGCAGCCTGGACAGAAACACAGATACGCAGTATTTT. The full variable domain, rest sourced from reference TRBV9 and TRBJ2-3, is DSGVTQTPKHLITATGQRVTLRCSPRSGDLSVYWYQQSLDQGLQFLIQYYNGEERAKGNILERFSAQQFPDLHSELNLSSLELGDSALYFCASSLDRNTDTQYFGPGTRLTVL.

This rearrangement joins TRBV12-3 or TRBV12-4 to TRBJ2-7; D not resolved. CDR3 size: 14 residues. The V end lost 6 bases, the J end lost 2 bases, and 14 bases lay between the germline ends. DNA for the CDR3: TGTGCCAGCAGAAGTCCCCATTGGCCCTACGAGCAGTACTTC. Its protein is CASRSPHWPYEQYF.

The CDR3 DNA sequence: TGCAGCGGCCGGTCAGGACCCGGAAAAGCTTTCTTT. This codes for CSGRSGPGKAFF. This chain connects TRBV29-1 to TRBJ1-1; D unresolved. The V end lost 7 bases, the J end lost 9 bases, and 18 bases lay between the germline ends. The V gene's germline CDR1 is SQVTM and CDR2 ANQGSEA. There are 12 residues in the CDR3.

This clonotype was observed many times. The chain couples TRBV2 to TRBJ2-1; TRBD2 matches at 12 bases. V lost 9 bases and J lost 7; bases outside the gene matches: 10. Germline values: CDR1 SNHLY, CDR2 FYNNEI. CDR3 length: 15 amino acids. The DNA for the CDR3 is TGTGCCAGGAGAAGACTAGCGGGGGAGAGTAATGAGCAGTTCTTC. As protein: CARRRLAGESNEQFF. The complete variable domain, with remaining parts taken from reference TRBV2 and TRBJ2-1, reads EPEVTQTPSHQVTQMGQEVILRCVPISNHLYFYWYRQILGQKVEFLVSFYNNEISEKSEIFDDQFSVERPDGSNFTLKIRSTKLEDSAMYFCARRRLAGESNEQFFGPGTRLTVL.

There are many counts of this clonotype. V and J are TRBV5-6 and TRBJ2-1, with 8 bases that match TRBD1. The J segment lost 1 base and the V segment lost 0 bases, leaving 6 bases of the junction unmatched. Germline V gene data show CDR1 as SGHDT and CDR2 as YYEEEE. This CDR3 has 17 amino acids. CDR3 in DNA: TGTGCCAGCAGCTTGGGGGTTAGACAGGGGTCCTACAATGAGCAGTTCTTC. It translates to CASSLGVRQGSYNEQFF.

This chain uses TRBV6-6 with TRBJ2-5; 10 positions agree with TRBD1. The trim removed 5 bases at V and 4 bases at J, leaving 4 bases unmatched. The CDR3 is made up of 14 amino acids. The V gene's germline CDR1 is MNHNY and CDR2 SVGAGI (reference sequence). The CDR3 sequence is CASSRTGGRETQYF. CDR3 in DNA: TGTGCCAGCAGTCGGACAGGGGGTCGAGAGACCCAGTACTTC.

The rearrangement joins TRBV30 to TRBJ2-2; 11 nucleotides match TRBD2. This CDR3 region has 19 residues. The trim removed 3 bases at V and 5 bases at J, leaving 17 bases unmatched. Germline CDR1 GTSNPN, CDR2 SVGIG (reference sequence). The CDR3 sequence is CAWRKWLAGGQGGTGELFF. CDR3 DNA: TGTGCCTGGAGAAAATGGCTAGCGGGGGGCCAAGGTGGTACCGGGGAGCTGTTTTTT.

A few counts support this clonotype. V gene TRBV6-5 combines with J gene TRBJ2-6; TRBD1 matches at 9 bases. This CDR3 region has 17 residues. In germline, CDR1 is MNHEY, CDR2 SVGAGI. V was clipped by 5 bases and J by 0 bases; unmatched bases: 5. CDR3 bases: TGTGCCAGCAGTCGGGACAGGGCCATCTCTGGGGCCAACGTCCTGACTTTC. It yields the protein CASSRDRAISGANVLTF.

The chain links TRBV30 to TRBJ1-5, with unresolved D. This CDR3 has 13 residues. V dropped 1 base and J dropped 3 bases, with 7 bases sitting between them. Germline V gene sequence: CDR1 GTSNPN, CDR2 SVGIG (reference sequence). In nucleotides, the CDR3 is TGTGCCTGGAGTGACCACCTCAATCAGCCCCAGCATTTT. Translating it yields CAWSDHLNQPQHF.

This rearrangement joins TRBV21-1 to TRBJ2-7. TRBV21-1 is assigned pseudogene status. The CDR3 sequence is 15 residues long. CDR3 DNA: TGTGCCAGCAGCATTCCTAGGCTCTGGTCCTACGAGCAGTACTTC. Amino acid sequence: CASSIPRLWSYEQYF.